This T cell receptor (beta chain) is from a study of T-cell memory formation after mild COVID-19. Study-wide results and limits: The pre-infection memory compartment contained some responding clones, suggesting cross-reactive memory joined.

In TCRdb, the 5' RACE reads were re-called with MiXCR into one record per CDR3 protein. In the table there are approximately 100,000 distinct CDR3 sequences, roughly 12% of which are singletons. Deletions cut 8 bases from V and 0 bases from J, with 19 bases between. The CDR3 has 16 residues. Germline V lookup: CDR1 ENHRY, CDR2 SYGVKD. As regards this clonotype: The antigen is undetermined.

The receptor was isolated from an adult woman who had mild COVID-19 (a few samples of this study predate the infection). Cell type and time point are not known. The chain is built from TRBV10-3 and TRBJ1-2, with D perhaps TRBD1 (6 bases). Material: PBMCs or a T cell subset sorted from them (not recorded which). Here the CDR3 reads CAIPRRGERANYGYTF. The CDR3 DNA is TGTGCCATCCCTCGGAGGGGGGAACGGGCTAACTATGGCTACACCTTC.